This record concerns one T cell receptor beta chain sequence. What it binds is unknown. The source of the sample is a study of T cell responses to AZD1222 COVID-19 vaccine. Method: immunoSEQ multiplex PCR; TCRdb's copy keeps in-frame clones and lacks some. Here the sample spans 100,000 to 150,000 clones, about 88% being singletons. CDR3 length: 12 amino acids. Germline V lookup: CDR1 MDHEN, CDR2 SYDVKM. V lost 1 base, J lost 7 bases, and 2 bases lay in between. Study results and limitations: Only 5 to 7 AZD1222 recipients were seropositive at baseline.

The sample was peripheral blood, taken 28 days after the second AZD1222 dose. This TCR came from an adult who received the AZD1222 COVID-19 vaccine. The genes are TRBV28 and TRBJ1-6; D unresolved. CDR3: CASSLLNSPLHF. The CDR3 region has the DNA TGTGCCAGCAGTTTATTAAATTCACCCCTCCACTTT.